The 19 T cell receptor beta chains listed next were all sequenced from one sample in a study of blood T cell repertoires in COVID-19. The data were produced by immunoSEQ multiplex PCR, yet TCRdb's version contains in-frame clones alone and is incomplete. The sample lists 100,000 to 150,000 clones, 75% to 90% occurring once. The sequencing sample was made of peripheral blood. The receptors derive from a man between 50 and 59 years old with active COVID-19.

The rearrangement uses TRBV18 and TRBJ1-6; the match to TRBD1 covers 7 bases. The CDR3 runs 16 residues. CDR1 and CDR2 (germline): KGHSH, LQKENI. The V and J ends lost 6 bases and 3 bases, in that order; junction bases with no gene match: 8. CDR3 in amino acids: CASSPGGGIYNSPLHF. In DNA form, the CDR3 reads TGTGCCAGCTCCCCAGGGGGGGGAATCTATAATTCACCCCTCCACTTT.

Worth noting for this clone: The sample holds other DNA sequences that translate to the same CDR3. This chain connects TRBV18 to TRBJ1-5, with a weak D call TRBD1 (5 bases). Germline lookup yields CDR1 KGHSH and CDR2 LQKENI. This CDR3 region has 14 residues. Between the trimmed V and J ends, which lost 0 bases and 4 bases, there was a span of 7 bases. The CDR3 coding sequence is TGTGCCAGCTCACCACCGGGGGGAAATCAGCCCCAGCATTTT. Amino acid sequence: CASSPPGGNQPQHF.

The table lists this clone with a count of one. The genes are TRBV21-1 and TRBJ2-3; the table's D call, TRBD2, has no DNA check behind it. TRBV21-1 is listed as a pseudogene. The CDR3 runs 15 residues. The CDR3 DNA sequence: TGTGCCAGCAGCAAAGTTTCTGTCCTCACGGGTACGCAGTATTTT. This gives the protein CASSKVSVLTGTQYF.

The chain couples TRBV6-6 to TRBJ1-4, with D tentatively TRBD1 (5 bases). Germline values: CDR1 MNHNY, CDR2 SVGAGI (reference sequence). V was cut by 6 bases and J by 8 bases, with 10 bases left in between. This CDR3 has 12 amino acids. The CDR3 DNA follows: TGTGCCAGCAGGGCGGGGCAGGAAAAACTGTTTTTT. It yields the protein CASRAGQEKLFF.

The chain combines TRBV5-1 with TRBJ2-5; 11 bases fit TRBD2. Germline loops: CDR1 SGHRS, CDR2 YFSETQ. The CDR3 covers 16 residues. J lost 3 bases, V lost 2 bases, and 6 bases had no gene match. CDR3 DNA: TGCGCCAGCAGCTTTAGCGGGGGGGCGTCCAAAGAGACCCAGTACTTC. Encoded protein: CASSFSGGASKETQYF. Looking up the rest from reference TRBV5-1 and TRBJ2-5 gives the full variable domain: KAGVTQTPRYLIKTRGQQVTLSCSPISGHRSVSWYQQTPGQGLQFLFEYFSETQRNKGNFPGRFSGRQFSNSRSEMNVSTLELGDSALYLCASSFSGGASKETQYFGPGTRLLVL.

V and J are TRBV30 and TRBJ1-2, with a weak D call TRBD1 (6 bases). The germline V gene has CDR1 GTSNPN and CDR2 SVGIG (reference sequence). V gave up 1 base and J gave up 7 bases, with 13 bases separating them. The CDR3 contains 13 residues. The CDR3 is CAWSALRGGGYTF. The DNA for the CDR3 is TGTGCCTGGAGTGCCCTGAGAGGGGGTGGCTACACCTTC.

V gene TRBV21-1 combines with J gene TRBJ2-6; TRBD1, the table's D call, was not compared with the DNA. TRBV21-1 is listed as a pseudogene. This CDR3 is 19 amino acids long. The CDR3 loop reads CASSKADGQGFCGANVLTF. CDR3 nucleotide sequence: TGTGCCAGCAGCAAAGCCGACGGACAGGGGTTTTGTGGGGCCAACGTCCTGACTTTC.

The genes are TRBV30 and TRBJ1-6; the D is unclear. V lost 5 bases and J 0 bases, leaving 11 bases between the germline ends. CDR1 and CDR2 from the germline V gene are GTSNPN and SVGIG (reference sequence). The CDR3 extends over 15 amino acids. The CDR3 sequence is CAWVSGSSYNSPLHF. CDR3 DNA sequence: TGTGCCTGGGTGTCGGGTAGCTCCTATAATTCACCCCTCCACTTT.

The V call is TRBV6-5, the J call TRBJ2-3, with D tentatively TRBD2 (6 bases). Trimming took 0 bases from V and 0 from J, leaving 7 bases between them. Germline CDR1 MNHEY, CDR2 SVGAGI. The CDR3 extends over 15 amino acids. The CDR3 is CASSYSGTSTDTQYF. The CDR3, as DNA: TGTGCCAGCAGTTACTCGGGGACTAGCACAGATACGCAGTATTTT.

The rearrangement uses TRBV7-8 and TRBJ1-3; D perhaps matches TRBD1 (6 bases). Germline assignment: CDR1 SGHVS and CDR2 FQNEAQ. Trimming took off 2 bases at V and 0 bases at J, with 20 bases between the two ends. The CDR3 covers 19 residues. CDR3 sequence (DNA): TGTGCCAGCAGCTTATTTGGGGGCAGGACCCTACGCTCTGGAAACACCATATATTTT. Translating it yields CASSLFGGRTLRSGNTIYF.

The rearrangement joins TRBV25-1 to TRBJ1-1; D perhaps matches TRBD1 (5 bases). Trimming removed 8 bases from V and 7 bases from J, with 20 bases in between. The germline V gene encodes CDR1 MGHDK and CDR2 SYGVNS. The CDR3 covers 14 residues. The CDR3 DNA is TGTGCCAGCCCCCAGGATGGGGCCGCCAGTGAAGCTTTCTTT. It translates to CASPQDGAASEAFF.

CDR3 coding DNA: TGTGCCAGCAGCCCCGAAAGAGGGTGGTTATCGGGGCAGTACTTC. Protein product: CASSPERGWLSGQYF. This chain connects TRBV14 to TRBJ2-7, with D possibly TRBD2 on 5 matching bases. V was cut by 4 bases and J by 9 bases, with 22 bases left in between. This CDR3 region has 15 residues. Germline V lookup: CDR1 SGHDN, CDR2 FVKESK.

The CDR3, as DNA: TGTGCCAGCAGCTTATCCGACATACGGGAGACCCAGTACTTC. Amino acids: CASSLSDIRETQYF. The chain is built from TRBV11-2 and TRBJ2-5; unclear D gene. The CDR3 sequence is 14 residues long. Germline CDR1 reads SGHAT; CDR2 reads FQNNGV. V was pared by 2 bases and J by 5 bases, with 12 bases between.

The chain employs TRBV7-2 and TRBJ2-1, with 12 bases aligning to TRBD2. Germline V lookup: CDR1 SGHTA, CDR2 FQGNSA. The junction had 9 bases not matched to a gene; V was cut back by 2 bases and J by 10 bases. The CDR3 has 16 amino acids. This chain's CDR3 is CASSLSGLAGGPEQFF. In DNA, the CDR3 is TGTGCCAGCAGCTTATCTGGGCTAGCGGGGGGGCCAGAGCAGTTCTTC.

This sequence joins TRBV27 and TRBJ1-6, with D possibly TRBD1 on 6 matching bases. The V end was cut by 5 bases, the J end by 2 bases, with 10 bases between. The CDR3 is 15 amino acids. CDR1 MNHEY and CDR2 SMNVEV come from the germline V gene (reference sequence). The CDR3 sequence: CASSLRTAYNSPLHF. The DNA of the CDR3 is TGTGCCAGCAGTCTAAGGACAGCCTATAATTCACCCCTCCACTTT.

This clone was detected a few times. The chain recombines TRBV2 with TRBJ1-1; D is possibly TRBD1 (6 bases). The V gene's germline CDR1 is SNHLY and CDR2 FYNNEI. This CDR3 contains 15 residues. V shed 6 bases and J shed 2 bases, with 16 bases lying between them. CDR3 protein: CASRRTGNPNTEAFF. The CDR3 DNA sequence: TGTGCCAGCAGGCGCACAGGGAACCCCAACACTGAAGCTTTCTTT.

Only one count was recorded for this clone. The chain combines TRBV7-8 with TRBJ2-3; 10 bases align to TRBD1. Losses at the gene ends were 1 base for V and 4 bases for J; bases not matched to a gene: 2. Per germline, CDR1 SGHVS and CDR2 FQNEAQ. The CDR3 runs to 15 residues. The DNA of the CDR3 is TGTGCCAGCAGCTTAGGACAGGGGGCCGCAGATACGCAGTATTTT. Protein sequence: CASSLGQGAADTQYF.

This rearrangement joins TRBV7-3 to TRBJ2-1, with 12 bases lining up with TRBD2. The germline V gene encodes CDR1 SGHTA and CDR2 FQGTGA. With 3 bases clipped from V and 1 base from J, the junction kept 16 bases outside the gene matches. The CDR3 sequence is 21 residues long. In DNA form, the CDR3 reads TGTGCCAGCAGCTTGCGGGCCCTAGCGGGGGGGATAGTTCGGTCCTACAATGAGCAGTTCTTC. Its protein is CASSLRALAGGIVRSYNEQFF.

This clone was counted a few times. CDR3 sequence: CAWSVSGAYEQYF. CDR3 in DNA: TGTGCCTGGAGTGTCTCCGGGGCCTACGAGCAGTACTTC. The chain has TRBV30 and TRBJ2-7; the D gene is possibly TRBD2 (5 bases). This CDR3 contains 13 residues. V lost 0 bases and J 2 bases, leaving 8 bases between the germline ends. Germline CDR1 and CDR2: GTSNPN and SVGIG (reference sequence).